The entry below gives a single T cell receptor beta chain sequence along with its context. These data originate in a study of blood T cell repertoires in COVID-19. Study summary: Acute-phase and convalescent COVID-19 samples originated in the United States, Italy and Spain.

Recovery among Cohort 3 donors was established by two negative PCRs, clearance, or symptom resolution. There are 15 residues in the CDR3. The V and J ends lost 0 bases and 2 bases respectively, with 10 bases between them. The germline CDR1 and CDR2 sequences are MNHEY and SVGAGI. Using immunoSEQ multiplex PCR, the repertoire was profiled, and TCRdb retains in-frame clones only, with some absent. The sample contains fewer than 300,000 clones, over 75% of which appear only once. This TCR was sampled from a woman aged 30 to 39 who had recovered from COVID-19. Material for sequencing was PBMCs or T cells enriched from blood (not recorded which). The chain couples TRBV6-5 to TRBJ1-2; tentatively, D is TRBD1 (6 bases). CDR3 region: CASSYSSGQNYGYTF. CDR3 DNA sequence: TGTGCCAGCAGTTACTCGTCCGGACAGAACTATGGCTACACCTTC.